This T cell receptor (beta chain) was identified during a study of radiation and T cells in renal cell carcinoma. This table comes from immunoSEQ multiplex PCR, and its TCRdb copy is limited to in-frame clones, with some not included. The table records about 120,000 clones, 81% of them present only once. V was trimmed by 2 bases and J by 8 bases, leaving 12 bases between them. The length of the CDR3 is 14 residues. Per the germline V gene, CDR1 is LGHNA and CDR2 is YNFKEQ. Time point defined: blood 2 weeks post-SBRT. Treatment: 15 Gy SBRT to primary tumor, nephrectomy 4 weeks later. Radiation-treated patients gave blood at baseline, week 2 and week 4. This clone has just a few counts. The antigen is not known. Points from the study as a whole: Without pretreatment biopsies, baseline tumor clonotype presence was undetermined.

Sample: blood, taken from a patient whose treatment included radiotherapy and nephrectomy. The receptor's source is a man in his fifties with renal cell carcinoma. The chain has TRBV4-2 and TRBJ1-4; tentative D call: TRBD1 (5 bases). CDR3 nucleotides: TGTGCCAGCAGCCAACTGCAGGGAGGAGAAAAACTGTTTTTT. Protein sequence: CASSQLQGGEKLFF.